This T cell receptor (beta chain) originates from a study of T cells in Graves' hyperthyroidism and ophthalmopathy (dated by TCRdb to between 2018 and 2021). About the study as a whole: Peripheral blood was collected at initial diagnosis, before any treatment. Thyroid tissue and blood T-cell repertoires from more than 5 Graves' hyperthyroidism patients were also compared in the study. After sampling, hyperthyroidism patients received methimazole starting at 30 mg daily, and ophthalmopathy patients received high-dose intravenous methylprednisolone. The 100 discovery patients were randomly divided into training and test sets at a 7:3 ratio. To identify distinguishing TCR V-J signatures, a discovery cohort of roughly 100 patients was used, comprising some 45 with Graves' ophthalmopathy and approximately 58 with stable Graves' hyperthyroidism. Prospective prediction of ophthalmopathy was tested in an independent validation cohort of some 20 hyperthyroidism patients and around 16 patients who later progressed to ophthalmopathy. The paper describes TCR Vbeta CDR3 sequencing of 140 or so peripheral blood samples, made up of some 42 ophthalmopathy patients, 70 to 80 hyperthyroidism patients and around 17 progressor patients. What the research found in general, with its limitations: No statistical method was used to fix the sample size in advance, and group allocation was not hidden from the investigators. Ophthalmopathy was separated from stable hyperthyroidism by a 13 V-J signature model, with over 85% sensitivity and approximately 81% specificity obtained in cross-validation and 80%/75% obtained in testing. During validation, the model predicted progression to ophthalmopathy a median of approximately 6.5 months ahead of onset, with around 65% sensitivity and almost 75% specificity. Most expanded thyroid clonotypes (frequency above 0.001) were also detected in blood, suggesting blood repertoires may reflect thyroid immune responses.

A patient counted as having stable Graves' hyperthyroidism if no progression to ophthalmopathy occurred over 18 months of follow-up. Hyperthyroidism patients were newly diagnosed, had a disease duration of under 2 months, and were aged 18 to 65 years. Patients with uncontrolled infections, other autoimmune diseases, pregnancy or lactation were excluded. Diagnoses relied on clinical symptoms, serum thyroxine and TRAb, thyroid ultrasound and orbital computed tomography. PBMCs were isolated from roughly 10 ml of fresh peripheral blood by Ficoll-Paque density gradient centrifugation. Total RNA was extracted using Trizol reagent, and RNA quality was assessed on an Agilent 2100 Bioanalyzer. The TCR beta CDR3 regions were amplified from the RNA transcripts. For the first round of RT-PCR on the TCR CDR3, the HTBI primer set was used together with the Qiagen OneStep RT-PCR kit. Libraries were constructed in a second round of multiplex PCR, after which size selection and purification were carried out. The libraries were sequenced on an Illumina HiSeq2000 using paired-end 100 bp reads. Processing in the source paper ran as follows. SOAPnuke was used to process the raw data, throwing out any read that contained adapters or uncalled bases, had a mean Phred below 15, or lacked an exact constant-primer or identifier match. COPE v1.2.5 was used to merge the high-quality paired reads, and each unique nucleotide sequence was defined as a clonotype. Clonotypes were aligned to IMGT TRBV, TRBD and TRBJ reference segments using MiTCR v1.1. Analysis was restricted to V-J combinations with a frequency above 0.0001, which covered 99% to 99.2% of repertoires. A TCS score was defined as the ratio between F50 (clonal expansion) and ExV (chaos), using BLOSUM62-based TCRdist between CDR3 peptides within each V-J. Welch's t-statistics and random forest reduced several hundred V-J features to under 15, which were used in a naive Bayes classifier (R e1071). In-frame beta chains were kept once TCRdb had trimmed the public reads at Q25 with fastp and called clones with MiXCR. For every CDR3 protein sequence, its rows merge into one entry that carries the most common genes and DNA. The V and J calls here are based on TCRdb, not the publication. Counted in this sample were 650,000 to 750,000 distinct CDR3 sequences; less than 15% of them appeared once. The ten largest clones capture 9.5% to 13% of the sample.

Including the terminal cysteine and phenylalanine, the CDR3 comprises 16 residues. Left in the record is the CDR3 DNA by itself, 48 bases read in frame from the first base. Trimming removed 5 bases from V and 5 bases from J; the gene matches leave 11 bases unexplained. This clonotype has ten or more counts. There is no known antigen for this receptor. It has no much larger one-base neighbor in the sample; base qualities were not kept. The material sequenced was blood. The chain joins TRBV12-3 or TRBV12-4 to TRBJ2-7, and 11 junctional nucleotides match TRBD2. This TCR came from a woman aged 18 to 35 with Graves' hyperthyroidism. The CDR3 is CASSTIVTSGTDEQYF. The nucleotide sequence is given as TGTGCCAGCAGTACAATAGTGACTAGCGGGACTGACGAGCAGTACTTC.